This TCR beta chain was obtained from a study of CD8 T cells in ankylosing spondylitis. TCRdb re-derived calls from the 5' RACE reads in MiXCR, one entry per CDR3 protein. The sample lists under 200,000 distinct CDR3 sequences, around a tenth occurring once. This clonotype was recorded at least ten times. The antigen is unknown. The study's findings and limits: There was a TCR beta motif, made of eight highly homologous variants, that appeared characteristic of ankylosing spondylitis blood. Clones tied to disease were said to be significantly enriched in matched ankylosing spondylitis synovial fluid. Certain motif variants had earlier appeared in reactive arthritis synovial fluid and blood.

This receptor was identified in a male donor with ankylosing spondylitis or in good health (not recorded which). The material sequenced was blood, either unsorted or a sorted T cell fraction (not recorded which).

For the CDR3, the DNA is TGTGCCAGCTTGGGAGGGTTCGGCGAGCAGTACTTC. This gives the protein CASLGGFGEQYF. The rearrangement uses TRBV2 and TRBJ2-7; 7 bases match TRBD2. Germline V lookup: CDR1 SNHLY, CDR2 FYNNEI. V trimming: 8 bases; J trimming: 6 bases; junction bases outside the gene matches: 7. This CDR3 contains 12 residues.